The 13 T cell receptor beta chains below all came from one sample that was sequenced in a study of blood T cell repertoires in COVID-19. Generated by immunoSEQ multiplex PCR, the TCRdb table keeps only in-frame clones and is missing some. The profile shows 200,000 to 300,000 clones, roughly four fifths of them singletons. Sequencing used peripheral blood. All receptors come from a man aged 25 to 45 who had recovered from COVID-19.

The chain uses TRBV4-1 and TRBJ2-3; TRBD2 aligns across 13 bases. From germline, CDR1 is MGHRA and CDR2 YSYEKL. This CDR3 is built from 20 residues. With V trimmed by 0 bases and J by 0 bases, 9 bases remained unmatched. CDR3 amino acids: CASSQESGLAGFFSTDTQYF. CDR3 DNA sequence: TGCGCCAGCAGCCAAGAATCGGGACTAGCGGGGTTCTTTAGCACAGATACGCAGTATTTT.

The rearrangement uses TRBV7-9 and TRBJ2-7; TRBD2 matches at 15 bases. This CDR3 contains 15 residues. With 3 bases clipped from V and 6 bases from J, the junction kept 3 bases outside the gene matches. Germline CDR1 SEHNR, CDR2 FQNEAQ (reference sequence). The CDR3 DNA is TGTGCCAGCAGCTTGTGGGGACTAGCGGGGGGCGAGCAGTACTTC. Residues: CASSLWGLAGGEQYF.

This sequence joins TRBV19 and TRBJ2-1; possible D gene TRBD1, 6 bases. The CDR3 spans 13 residues. CDR1 is LNHDA, CDR2 SQIVND, per germline (reference sequence). The germline V and J ends were trimmed by 4 bases and 4 bases, with 8 bases remaining between them. The CDR3: CASSRTEYNEQFF. CDR3 coding DNA: TGTGCCAGTAGTAGGACAGAATACAATGAGCAGTTCTTC.

The chain employs TRBV29-1 and TRBJ1-6; D is undetermined. Germline lookup yields CDR1 SQVTM and CDR2 ANQGSEA. The CDR3 has 13 amino acids. Trimming shortened V by 5 bases and J by 3 bases, and 8 bases separated the two germline ends. CDR3 amino acids: CSVKQDYNSPLHF. DNA for the CDR3: TGCAGCGTTAAACAAGACTATAATTCACCCCTCCACTTT.

J is TRBJ1-1 and V is TRBV3-1 (or the pseudogene TRBV3-2); the D is unclear. From germline, CDR1 is LGHDT and CDR2 YNNKEL (reference sequence). V was shortened by 1 base and J by 3 bases, with 6 bases between the two germline ends. The CDR3 has 13 residues. The CDR3 sequence: CASSQAIYTEAFF. Here the CDR3 DNA reads TGTGCCAGCAGCCAAGCAATTTACACTGAAGCTTTCTTT.

This sequence joins TRBV11-2 and TRBJ2-3; the D is unclear. Germline CDR1 SGHAT, CDR2 FQNNGV. This CDR3 contains 12 residues. Trimming removed 5 bases at V and 2 bases at J, with 5 bases between. The CDR3 reads CASSPTTDTQYF. The CDR3 DNA reads TGTGCCAGCAGCCCTACCACAGATACGCAGTATTTT. Full variable domain (outside the CDR3, taken from reference TRBV11-2 and TRBJ2-3): EAGVAQSPRYKIIEKRQSVAFWCNPISGHATLYWYQQILGQGPKLLIQFQNNGVVDDSQLPKDRFSAERLKGVDSTLKIQPAKLEDSAVYLCASSPTTDTQYFGPGTRLTVL.

J is TRBJ2-1 and V is TRBV4-1, with a weak D call TRBD2 (5 bases). Germline V gives CDR1 MGHRA, CDR2 YSYEKL. The CDR3 consists of 16 residues. V was pared by 1 base and J by 7 bases, with 17 bases between. The CDR3 nucleotides are TGCGCCAGCAGCCAAGGAGGCCAGCGGCCGGGGAATGAGCAGTTCTTC. This encodes CASSQGGQRPGNEQFF.

The chain combines TRBV3-1 (or the pseudogene TRBV3-2) with TRBJ1-1, with no clear D. CDR1 is LGHDT, CDR2 YNNKEL, per germline (reference sequence). Trimming stripped 3 bases from V and 0 bases from J, with 8 bases between. This CDR3 contains 14 residues. For the CDR3, the DNA is TGTGCCAGCAGCCATCCGGGGATGAACACTGAAGCTTTCTTT. It codes for CASSHPGMNTEAFF.

This clone has just a few counts. The rearrangement uses TRBV7-3 and TRBJ1-1; 8 bases line up with TRBD1. In germline, CDR1 is SGHTA, CDR2 FQGTGA. The CDR3 contains 18 residues. Trimming removed 0 bases from V and 0 bases from J; junction bases left unmatched: 9. The CDR3 loop is CASSLTGGQESMNTEAFF. CDR3 nucleotides: TGTGCCAGCAGCTTAACAGGGGGACAGGAATCCATGAACACTGAAGCTTTCTTT.

V usage is TRBV19 and J usage is TRBJ1-6; D is undetermined. Trimming stripped 7 bases from V and 3 bases from J, with 4 bases between. CDR1 is LNHDA, CDR2 SQIVND, per germline (reference sequence). CDR3 length: 12 amino acids. CDR3 protein: CASNFYNSPLHF. Written as DNA, the CDR3 is TGTGCCAGTAACTTCTATAATTCACCCCTCCACTTT. Using reference TRBV19 and TRBJ1-6 for the parts outside the CDR3, the full variable domain is DGGITQSPKYLFRKEGQNVTLSCEQNLNHDAMYWYRQDPGQGLRLIYYSQIVNDFQKGDIAEGYSVSREKKESFPLTVTSAQKNPTAFYLCASNFYNSPLHFGNGTRLTVT.

The rearrangement joins TRBV28 to TRBJ1-2; 9 nucleotides agree with TRBD1. Germline V CDR1 and CDR2: MDHEN, SYDVKM. The CDR3 extends over 15 amino acids. V lost 6 bases, J lost 2 bases, and 7 bases stayed unmatched. The DNA for the CDR3 is TGTGCCAGCAGCGAACAGGGGGCGGGAAACTATGGCTACACCTTC. Amino acid sequence: CASSEQGAGNYGYTF.

This rearrangement joins TRBV14 to TRBJ1-1, with 8 nucleotides matching TRBD1. Trimming took 4 bases from V and 4 from J; bases not matched to a gene: 8. The CDR3 loop spans 15 amino acids. Germline CDR1 and CDR2: SGHDN and FVKESK. CDR3 in amino acids: CASSRQGLGSTEAFF. CDR3 sequence (DNA): TGTGCCAGCAGCCGACAGGGGTTAGGTAGCACTGAAGCTTTCTTT. Supplemented by reference TRBV14 and TRBJ1-1, the full variable domain reads EAGVTQFPSHSVIEKGQTVTLRCDPISGHDNLYWYRRVMGKEIKFLLHFVKESKQDESGMPNNRFLAERTGGTYSTLKVQPAELEDSGVYFCASSRQGLGSTEAFFGQGTRLTVV.

This chain uses TRBV6-5 with TRBJ2-7, with TRBD1 identical over 8 bases. The germline gives CDR1 MNHEY, CDR2 SVGAGI. With 6 bases clipped from V and 5 bases from J, the junction kept 6 bases outside the gene matches. The CDR3 spans 13 residues. CDR3 in amino acids: CASRTGVLDEQYV. The CDR3 nucleotides read TGTGCCAGCAGGACAGGGGTCTTGGACGAGCAGTACGTC.